This T cell receptor beta chain emerged from a study of cytomegalovirus exposure and HLA in healthy donors. Study outcomes and limitations: The study found most TCR sequences rare, yet found some public TCRs in many donors. There were several of the most significant clusters that appeared linked to common viral pathogens in a later analysis. Reports showed the classifier diagnosing cytomegalovirus status with high specificity and sensitivity. A list of 164 TCR beta chains associated with cytomegalovirus was given.

The PCR ran on 60 Vbeta and 13 Jbeta primers. Here immunoSEQ multiplex PCR was the method, and the copy in TCRdb shows in-frame clones only, minus some. The table has about 200,000 clones, approximately 11% seen once. This clone was counted a few times. Its antigen is still unknown. In the same sample, other DNA sequences code for this CDR3. The sequencing input was PBMCs. This sequence originates from a man in his fifties or sixties in good health and CMV-seropositive.

Here the CDR3 DNA reads TGTGCCAGCAGCTCTCACGGACAGGGGCACTATGGCTACACCTTC. Encoded protein: CASSSHGQGHYGYTF. This chain joins TRBV7-6 and TRBJ1-2; the match to TRBD1 covers 9 bases. V shed 4 bases, J shed 3 bases, and the junction held 6 bases outside the gene matches. Germline V gives CDR1 SGHVS, CDR2 FNYEAQ. This CDR3 region has 15 residues.